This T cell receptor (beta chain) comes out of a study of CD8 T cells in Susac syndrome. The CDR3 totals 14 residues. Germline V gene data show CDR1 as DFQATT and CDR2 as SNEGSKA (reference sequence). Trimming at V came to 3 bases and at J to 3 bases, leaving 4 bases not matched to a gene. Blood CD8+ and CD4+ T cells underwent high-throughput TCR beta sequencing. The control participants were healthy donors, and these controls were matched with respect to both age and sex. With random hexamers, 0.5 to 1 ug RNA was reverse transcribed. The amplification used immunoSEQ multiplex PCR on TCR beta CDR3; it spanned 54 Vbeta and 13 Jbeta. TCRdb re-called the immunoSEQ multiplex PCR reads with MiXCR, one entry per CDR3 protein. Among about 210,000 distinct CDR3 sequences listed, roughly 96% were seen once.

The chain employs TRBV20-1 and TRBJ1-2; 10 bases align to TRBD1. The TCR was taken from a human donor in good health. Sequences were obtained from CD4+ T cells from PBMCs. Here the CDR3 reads CSASTGQGDYGYTF. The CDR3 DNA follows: TGCAGTGCTAGTACCGGACAGGGGGACTATGGCTACACCTTC.